These 23 T cell receptor beta chains originate from one sample sequenced in a study of T cells in Graves' hyperthyroidism and ophthalmopathy. Amplified regions were TCR beta CDR3 sequences from RNA transcripts. The HTBI primer set drove a first-round RT-PCR of the TCR CDR3. TCRdb recomputed calls from the multiplex PCR reads with MiXCR, one row per CDR3 protein. The sample includes hundreds of thousands of distinct CDR3 sequences, approximately 36% seen only once; the top ten take roughly 30%. The sample consisted of blood. These TCRs come from a woman aged 40 to 55 with Graves' hyperthyroidism.

Concerning this clonotype: Given a much more abundant clone one base away, this may be a read error. This sequence joins TRBV19 and TRBJ1-1; D is uncertain. The CDR3 contains 14 residues. The germline V gene has CDR1 LNHDA and CDR2 SQIVND (reference sequence). CDR3 sequence: CASSMFPAQNEASF. The DNA for the CDR3 is TGTGCCAGTAGTATGTTCCCCGCACAGAATGAAGCTTCCTTT.

The sample holds many counts of this clonotype. This rearrangement joins TRBV5-8 to TRBJ1-2; the D is unclear. Germline CDR1 SGHTS, CDR2 YDEGEE. This CDR3 is 15 amino acids long. Trimming removed 1 base at V and 2 bases at J, with 12 bases between. This CDR3 reads CASSLMPASNYGYTF. In DNA form, the CDR3 reads TGTGCCAGCAGCTTGATGCCGGCGTCCAACTATGGCTACACCTTC. Variable domain in full (rest from reference TRBV5-8 and TRBJ1-2): EAGVTQSPTHLIKTRGQQATLRCSPISGHTSVYWYQQALGLGLQFLLWYDEGEERNRGNFPPRFSGRQFPNYSSELNVNALELEDSALYLCASSLMPASNYGYTFGSGTRLTVV.

This clonotype was picked up many times. At one of its ends the junction is not consistent with the germline gene, which may arise from a read error. The chain is built from TRBV20-1 and TRBJ2-7; 7 positions match TRBD2. Per the germline V gene, CDR1 is DFQATT and CDR2 is SNEGSKA (reference sequence). The CDR3 extends over 9 amino acids. The CDR3 DNA sequence: TGCAGTGCAGGGATCGGGGAGGGTTTT. It is translated as CSAGIGEGF.

There are many counts of this clonotype. The chain employs TRBV7-3 and TRBJ2-2; tentative D call: TRBD1 (6 bases). Germline assignment: CDR1 SGHTA and CDR2 FQGTGA. There are 13 residues in the CDR3. V dropped 5 bases and J dropped 6 bases, with 10 bases sitting between them. Written as DNA, the CDR3 is TGTGCCAGCAGCGGCACAGGGTCCGGGGAGCTGTTTTTT. This translates into CASSGTGSGELFF.

This clonotype was recorded at least ten times. The chain employs TRBV25-1 and TRBJ1-2; D gene ambiguous. The CDR3 runs to 12 residues. Trimming shortened V by 0 bases and J by 5 bases, and 4 bases separated the two germline ends. The V gene's germline CDR1 is MGHDK and CDR2 SYGVNS. For the CDR3, the DNA is TGTGCCAGCAGTGAATACGGATATGGCTACACCTTC. Translation gives CASSEYGYGYTF.

This clonotype was seen only a few times. J is TRBJ2-5 and V is TRBV6-1, with D possibly matching TRBD2 (5 bases). The germline V gene has CDR1 MNHNS and CDR2 SASEGT. The CDR3 sequence is 14 residues long. Trimming shortened V by 2 bases and J by 2 bases, and 9 bases separated the two germline ends. The CDR3 spells CASSESQRQETQYF. The CDR3 region has the DNA TGTGCCAGCAGTGAATCCCAGCGGCAAGAGACCCAGTACTTC.

The chain has TRBV6-1 and TRBJ2-2, with 7 positions matching TRBD1. The germline V gene encodes CDR1 MNHNS and CDR2 SASEGT. The CDR3 has 13 residues. V was clipped by 5 bases and J by 7 bases; unmatched bases: 4. The CDR3 sequence is CASSHDRDGELFF. DNA of the CDR3: TGTGCCAGCAGTCATGACAGGGACGGGGAGCTGTTTTTT.

Ten or more counts support this clonotype. The chain carries TRBV7-8 and TRBJ1-2; TRBD1 might be the D (6 bases). Per germline, CDR1 SGHVS and CDR2 FQNEAQ. The CDR3 is made up of 15 amino acids. Trimming pared 5 bases from V and 2 bases from J, leaving 15 bases between. In DNA, the CDR3 is TGTGCCAGCAGCCCGGGGGCAGGGGAGAACTATGGCTACACCTTC. As protein: CASSPGAGENYGYTF.

The chain employs TRBV7-9 and TRBJ2-7; D is uncertain. The CDR3 contains 11 residues. Trimming removed 8 bases from V and 3 bases from J, with 8 bases in between. The V gene's germline CDR1 is SEHNR and CDR2 FQNEAQ (reference sequence). This CDR3 reads CASAGLYEQYF. In DNA form, the CDR3 reads TGTGCCAGCGCAGGTCTCTACGAGCAGTACTTC.

The chain recombines TRBV10-3 with TRBJ2-3; 11 nucleotides agree with TRBD2. The CDR3 runs 15 residues. Trimming took 6 bases from V and 4 from J; bases not matched to a gene: 6. Germline-derived CDR1 and CDR2 are ENHRY and SYGVKD. This chain's CDR3 is CAIRLTSGGADTQYF. The CDR3, as DNA: TGTGCCATCAGGTTAACTAGCGGGGGAGCAGATACGCAGTATTTT.

The chain has TRBV19 and TRBJ1-1, with D hard to call. V was cut by 4 bases and J by 6 bases, with 9 bases left in between. Germline CDR1 and CDR2: LNHDA and SQIVND (reference sequence). The CDR3 is 12 residues long. The CDR3 here is CASSNMVPEAFF. The CDR3 DNA reads TGTGCCAGTAGTAACATGGTCCCTGAAGCTTTCTTT.

This clonotype was counted only a few times. The chain has TRBV9 and TRBJ1-4, with a tentative D call TRBD1 (6 bases). The CDR3 loop spans 15 amino acids. The V gene lost 0 bases and the J gene lost 4 bases, with 10 bases spanning the gap. Looked up from germline, CDR1 is SGDLS and CDR2 is YYNGEE. The CDR3 region has the DNA TGTGCCAGCAGCGTAGGGGGGGCTGGTAATGAAAAACTGTTTTTT. It specifies CASSVGGAGNEKLFF.

In this sample, this clonotype turned up many times. The chain combines TRBV12-3 or TRBV12-4 with TRBJ1-2; perhaps TRBD1 as D (6 bases). V was pared by 7 bases and J by 4 bases, with 19 bases between. This CDR3 has 15 residues. The CDR3 here is CASKRDTHARYGYTF. The CDR3 bases are TGTGCCAGCAAAAGGGACACCCACGCCCGCTATGGCTACACCTTC.

This clonotype was detected ten times or more. The genes are TRBV10-3 and TRBJ1-1; tentative D call: TRBD1 (5 bases). The CDR3 extends over 15 amino acids. Germline V CDR1 and CDR2: ENHRY, SYGVKD. V shed 4 bases and J shed 3 bases, with 15 bases lying between them. The CDR3 bases are TGTGCCATCAGTGTGATACCCAGGGAGGACACTGAAGCTTTCTTT. Its translation is CAISVIPREDTEAFF.

There are many counts of this clonotype. The rearrangement joins TRBV19 to TRBJ1-5, with a tentative D call TRBD1 (5 bases). V lost 8 bases and J 0 bases, leaving 14 bases between the germline ends. The length of the CDR3 is 15 residues. Looked up from germline, CDR1 is LNHDA and CDR2 is SQIVND (reference sequence). CDR3 DNA: TGTGCCAGTGATCGAGGGGCCTATAGCAATCAGCCCCAGCATTTT. This codes for CASDRGAYSNQPQHF.

This clonotype was seen a handful of times. The V call is TRBV6-6, the J call TRBJ1-1; 7 nucleotides agree with TRBD1. V shed 4 bases and J 4 bases; nucleotides not matched to a gene: 9. CDR3 length: 15 amino acids. The V gene's germline CDR1 is MNHNY and CDR2 SVGAGI (reference sequence). CDR3: CASSSQGGRVTEAFF. The CDR3 DNA reads TGTGCCAGCAGTTCCCAGGGGGGGAGGGTCACTGAAGCTTTCTTT.

This clonotype was counted many times. As DNA, the CDR3 is TGCAGCGTTGGGGACAGCTCCTCTGGAAACACCATATATTTT. Protein: CSVGDSSSGNTIYF. The genes are TRBV29-1 and TRBJ1-3; 7 positions agree with TRBD1. The CDR3 extends over 14 amino acids. With V trimmed by 4 bases and J by 0 bases, 3 bases remained unmatched. Germline values: CDR1 SQVTM, CDR2 ANQGSEA. Combining the CDR3 with reference TRBV29-1 and TRBJ1-3 gives the whole variable domain SAVISQKPSRDICQRGTSLTIQCQVDSQVTMMFWYRQQPGQSLTLIATANQGSEATYESGFVIDKFPISRPNLTFSTLTVSNMSPEDSSIYLCSVGDSSSGNTIYFGEGSWLTVV.

V usage is TRBV19 and J usage is TRBJ1-2; 10 bases fit TRBD1. CDR3 size: 15 residues. Trimming removed 3 bases from V and 4 bases from J; junction bases left unmatched: 5. Germline V gene data show CDR1 as LNHDA and CDR2 as SQIVND (reference sequence). The DNA for the CDR3 is TGTGCCAGTAGTATTCCGGGACAGGGGATCTATGGCTACACCTTC. Protein: CASSIPGQGIYGYTF.

This chain uses TRBV7-2 with TRBJ1-3; 12 bases are shared with TRBD1. The CDR3 has 16 residues. Looked up from germline, CDR1 is SGHTA and CDR2 is FQGNSA. V dropped 5 bases and J dropped 4; count of bases not matched to a gene: 6. CDR3 DNA sequence: TGTGCCAGCAGCCTGGGACAGGGGGCGAGAGGAAACACCATATATTTT. It yields the protein CASSLGQGARGNTIYF.

This clonotype was detected a few times. This chain links TRBV12-3 or TRBV12-4 with TRBJ1-3; 7 bases fit TRBD1. This CDR3 region has 15 residues. V lost 1 base and J lost 3; bases outside the gene matches: 3. Here the CDR3 DNA reads TGTGCCAGCAGTTTAGAGGGGGCTGGTGGAAACACCATATATTTT. Its protein product is CASSLEGAGGNTIYF.

The genes are TRBV29-1 and TRBJ2-2, with a tentative D call TRBD2 (6 bases). V dropped 5 bases and J dropped 1 base, with 11 bases sitting between them. The germline gives CDR1 SQVTM, CDR2 ANQGSEA. The CDR3 spans 14 residues. The CDR3 DNA follows: TGCAGCGTTCCGAGGGGAGGGAACACCGGGGAGCTGTTTTTT. Amino acid sequence: CSVPRGGNTGELFF.

This clonotype was counted at least ten times. The V and J genes are TRBV7-9 and TRBJ2-7; D remains ambiguous. The V gene lost 3 bases and the J gene lost 4 bases, with 13 bases spanning the gap. The CDR3 totals 14 residues. Germline lookup yields CDR1 SEHNR and CDR2 FQNEAQ (reference sequence). The CDR3 DNA reads as TGTGCCAGCAGCTTGGCCGGGCCCAAGTACGAGCAGTACTTC. Translation: CASSLAGPKYEQYF.

This clonotype was counted between two and nine times. The chain has TRBV19 and TRBJ1-1, with D tentatively TRBD1 (6 bases). Trimming pared 3 bases from V and 0 bases from J, leaving 8 bases between. The CDR3 is made up of 14 amino acids. The V gene's germline CDR1 is LNHDA and CDR2 SQIVND (reference sequence). CDR3 protein: CASSMRGVNTEAFF. Here the CDR3 DNA reads TGTGCCAGTAGTATGAGGGGGGTGAACACTGAAGCTTTCTTT.